This TCR beta chain was captured in a study of T cells after yellow fever vaccination. Study background: The fractions with low cell numbers were processed using SMART-Seq v4 Ultra Low Input. Study results and limitations: Only a minor proportion of clonotypes was detected across both CD4 and CD8 compartments. Researchers cautioned that FACS-sorted repertoires could harbor abundant clonotypes contaminating from the bulk population.

This CDR3 region has 15 residues. The V end was cut by 2 bases, the J end by 5 bases, with 16 bases between. From germline, CDR1 is SNHLY and CDR2 FYNNEI. This clonotype was found a few times. Its antigen is not known. Universal primer sites and UMIs were introduced during 5'RACE template-switching synthesis of TCR cDNA. TCRdb used MiXCR to reprocess the 5' RACE reads, holding one entry per CDR3 protein. This repertoire shows under 300,000 distinct CDR3 sequences, approximately 6.8% found once; its top ten account for about 0.95%. This sequence joins TRBV2 and TRBJ2-7; unclear D gene. The source of this sequence is a young man who received the YFV17D yellow fever vaccine. Material: CD4+ T cells sorted from PBMCs, obtained on the day of the yellow fever booster vaccination. The CDR3 reads CASSEFGVPPHEQYF. DNA of the CDR3: TGTGCCAGCAGTGAATTCGGCGTTCCCCCCCACGAGCAGTACTTC.